The present T cell receptor (beta chain) was sequenced within a study of cytomegalovirus exposure and HLA in healthy donors (TCRdb year 2017). Regarding the study in general: In an earlier analysis of roughly 590 of the donors, around 300 Gb of sequence data and 90 million to 130 million unique TCR beta sequences from 150 million to 200 million T cells were reported. About 300 gigabases of sequencing data and approximately 93 million unique TCR sequences were included in an early release covering roughly 600 HLA-typed donors. Of the roughly 400 genotyped donors, less than 90% were placed in the genetic ancestry cluster associated with self-reported Caucasian donors. The study aimed to test whether signatures of past pathogen exposure could be identified by cataloging public T cell receptors. The study profiled the T cell repertoires of 500 to 800 subjects by immunosequencing and related them to cytomegalovirus serostatus. Besides the first cohort of around 670 subjects, a separate validation cohort made up of 95 to 150 different subjects was used. The study combined high-throughput TCR immunosequencing, statistical association of individual TCRs with disease status, and machine learning to predict cytomegalovirus infection status. In a later analysis, previously published TCR beta repertoires from some 640 donors were re-analyzed and high-resolution HLA genotyping was added so that TCR occurrence patterns could be studied. Rather than drawing on any new phenotypic data, the later analysis identified candidate immune exposures from TCR beta sequences and the way those sequences occurred across donors. An earlier analysis of 450 to 750 of the donors used high-throughput TCR beta sequencing to judge whether each TCR beta V gene segment behaved as functional or pseudogenic. Donor age, sex, ethnicity and CMV serostatus were compiled alongside the repertoire data. In a later genetic analysis, genome-wide SNP genotypes for 398 of the 666 donors were used, and that subset was treated as a discovery cohort. Every repertoire in the discovery cohort had been generated on one and the same sequencing platform. HLA typing covered class I and class II loci at four-digit resolution. The number of typed donors differed by locus: 629-630 for A, B, C, DRB1 and DQB1; approximately 530 for DQA1; 606 for DPA1; and approximately 450 for DPB1. A handful of DR-DQ haplotypes were handled as single units for association and clustering because linkage in the cohort was strong. On average, 235,054 unique TCR beta nucleotide sequences were sequenced per donor among more than 350 genotyped donors of the cohort, with about 19% of those sequences being non-productive.

The cohort was made up of 666 healthy bone marrow donors. At the time of sampling, every cohort member was nominally healthy, though immune exposures that went unrecorded were likely present. The donor tested CMV seronegative and was one of the 352 seronegative cohort members. A peripheral blood sample was provided by each donor, and peripheral blood mononuclear cells were used for TCR beta sequencing. Genomic DNA extraction from the blood cell samples was performed with the Qiagen DNeasy Blood Extraction Kit. The CDR3 goes from the cysteine to the phenylalanine over 17 residues. Only CDR3 DNA remains: 51 bases, in frame from the first base. CDR1 and CDR2, per the germline V gene, are SGHTA and FQGNSA. Cut back by 0 bases and 0 bases, the V and J ends lie 11 bases apart. Preparation of the library involved the immunoSEQ multiplex PCR assay. A mixture of 60 forward primers for TCR Vbeta segments and 13 reverse primers for TCR Jbeta segments was used in the multiplex PCR. The CDR3 region of rearranged TCR beta genes was amplified from genomic DNA by a multiplex PCR assay. The amplified TCR beta libraries were sequenced on the Illumina HiSeq System as 87-base-pair reads. The original methods were these. Across the 500 to 850 repertoires, a later analysis counted some 81 million unique TCR beta chains, approximately 10 million of which were shared by at least two donors. A nearest-neighbor algorithm error-corrected the raw reads and collapsed the reads into unique sequences, merging closely related sequences to remove PCR and sequencing errors. Alignment of CDR3 sequences to IMGT reference sequences was used to assign V, D and J gene segments. For a sequence to be retained, a match of at least six nucleotides was required to both a V gene segment and a J gene segment. Rearrangements were called productive when the CDR3 lacked stop codons and stayed in frame with V and J; all others were non-productive. Following IMGT convention, CDR3 was defined as the stretch from the second conserved V-encoded cysteine up to the conserved J-encoded phenylalanine. Sequences without an unambiguous match to a single V gene segment were excluded from the earlier analysis of several hundred of the donors. An earlier analysis of approximately 590 of the donors called V segments functional above 56.7% productive rearrangements and segregating when the between-donor standard deviation exceeded 5%. A statistical classification framework was built to diagnose cytomegalovirus status from the catalog of TCR beta chain sequences. V and J gene assignment, in a later analysis, came from comparing TCR nucleotide sequences with IMGT/GENE-DB human TR gene sequences. The TCRdist pipeline was used in a later analysis to assign CDR3 sequences and most-parsimonious VDJ recombination scenarios. In a later analysis, every TCR beta chain was defined by the combination of its CDR3 amino acid sequence and its V-gene family, and reads without a unique V-gene family were dropped. In a later analysis, 450 to 600 highly shared, low-generation-probability nucleotide sequences were removed to address suspected cross-contamination and a sequencing artifact. In a later analysis, a clonal expansion index for each public chain was calculated from normalized within-repertoire ranks of inferred template counts. Generation probabilities in a later analysis came from a VDJ recombination model fitted to out-of-frame rearrangements, and those results were checked against IGoR. In a later analysis, hypergeometric tests were used to score TCR-TCR, TCR-HLA and TCR-CMV co-occurrence, with a repertoire-size bias correction applied to TCR pairs. To estimate false discovery rates, a later analysis permuted the HLA or CMV assignments 20 times. A later analysis grouped co-occurring TCRs with DBSCAN, adding TCRdist sequence similarity when clustering within HLA-allele-positive subsets. For co-occurrence clustering, repertoires with fewer than 30,000 or more than 120,000 public chains were excluded, along with a handful of repertoires with anomalous nucleotide sharing. This immuneACCESS table, as held by TCRdb, lists in-frame sequences with V and J called but not all clones. Of the missing ones, under half trace to an unresolved V gene in checked studies; the others have no known cause. The DNA was the basis for D and trimming; V, J and clone size are from that table. The sample table holds some 150,000 clones, of which over 60% were seen once. The ten largest make up roughly 3% of the sample.

The full study reports these points: A further reported finding was that TCR beta sequences accurately predicted the HLA-A and HLA-B alleles for most subjects in the first cohort. The authors suggested that the approach could potentially be extended to other disease states and immunological phenotypes. At a false discovery rate of 0.05, a later analysis linked 16,000 or so TCR beta sequences to specific HLA alleles. The sequencing pipeline was judged likely to have produced a cluster of highly shared sequence variants as a technical artifact. In a later genetic analysis, a missense DCLRE1C variant was associated with V-gene and J-gene trimming of TCR beta chains, and the association was replicated in an independent cohort. Linkage disequilibrium might explain the correlated functional status among segregating V segments, but an unknown experimental factor could not be excluded. For the cohort, immune exposure information was limited to CMV serostatus. Compared with equally common non-associated chains, HLA-associated TCR beta chains in a later analysis were more clonally expanded and had lower generation probabilities. In vitro tests confirmed that a few of the cytomegalovirus-associated TCR beta chains recognize cytomegalovirus antigens. According to a later analysis, parvovirus B19, influenza, CMV and Epstein-Barr virus appeared linked to several top co-occurrence clusters. Most TCR sequences were seen in very few donors, while some public TCRs were found in many individuals. In the study, approximately 150 TCR beta chains were listed as associated with cytomegalovirus. Because HLA typing was unavailable for some donors at each locus, only the typed subset was used in association tests. In a later analysis, the rate of TCR association differed among HLA loci, with DRB1 alleles having the most associated TCRs and HLA-C alleles having the fewest. In an earlier analysis of around 500 of the donors, most TCR beta V segments appeared in productive rearrangements about 87% or about 30% of the time, broadly matching IMGT annotations. The 87-base-pair reads could not distinguish some IMGT-functional V segments, including TRBV6-2 and TRBV6-3, so those segments were excluded. The earlier analysis of approximately 590 of the donors excluded 15 to 20 rarely observed V segments, including chromosome 9 orphons, because counts were too low. In a later genetic analysis, fewer N-insertions in productive TCRs were reported among donors in an Asian-associated ancestry cluster than the roughly 710-donor mean. In a later analysis, most CMV-associated TCR beta chains were found to appear HLA-restricted, with HLA associations seemingly driven largely by CMV exposure. In this cohort, only TCR beta chains were sequenced, and detectable features were limited by the absence of alpha or paired-chain data. Presence/absence analyses assumed roughly uniform sequencing depth across donors, an assumption that may not hold. When HLA alleles, especially DR and DQ, strongly co-occurred, attributing TCR associations to individual alleles was difficult. The classifier was reported to diagnose cytomegalovirus status with high specificity and sensitivity in both the original cohort and the validation cohort.

To note about this clone: This receptor's antigen is unknown. No base quality information exists; no much larger clone differs at one position.

The clonotype comes from a woman aged 30 to 39 in good health and CMV-seronegative. The specimen sequenced was PBMCs. This chain joins TRBV7-2 to TRBJ2-2, with the D gene call left open. The CDR3 amino acid sequence is: CASSLALRAPNTGELFF. DNA sequence: TGTGCCAGCAGCTTAGCGCTACGAGCGCCGAACACCGGGGAGCTGTTTTTT.